Below, 20 T cell receptor beta chains from the same sample are listed, as sequenced in a study of CXCR3-negative and CXCR3-positive naive CD8 T cells. TRB cDNA libraries were made by UMI-labeled 5' RACE. After re-calling the 5' RACE reads, TCRdb lists one entry per CDR3 protein, DNA absent. This repertoire comprises tens of thousands of distinct CDR3 sequences; its ten largest clones make up approximately 14%. The sample consisted of memory CD8+ T cells from blood. The receptor source for this set is a human donor in good health. Some clones in this sample may be carry-over from other donors' samples.

The gene calls are TRBV28 and TRBJ2-7. CDR1 MDHEN and CDR2 SYDVKM come from the germline V gene. The CDR3 is 13 amino acids. CDR3 amino acids: CASSLTVPYEQYF. The full variable domain, its missing parts supplied by reference TRBV28 and TRBJ2-7, is DVKVTQSSRYLVKRTGEKVFLECVQDMDHENMFWYRQDPGLGLRLIYFSYDVKMKEKGDIPEGYSVSREKKERFSLILESASTNQTSMYLCASSLTVPYEQYFGPGTRLTVT.

This chain connects TRBV6-2 or TRBV6-3 to TRBJ2-5; TCRdb designates TRBD1, a call that cannot be tested without DNA. This CDR3 has 14 amino acids. Germline loops: CDR1 MNHEY, CDR2 SVGEGT. The CDR3 here is CASSRGADQETQYF.

The chain recombines TRBV19 with TRBJ2-3. CDR1 and CDR2 (germline): LNHDA, SQIVND (reference sequence). The CDR3 runs to 15 residues. This CDR3 is CASSIAESSTDTQYF.

The chain uses TRBV30 and TRBJ1-1; the TRBD1 assignment by TCRdb is unverifiable without DNA. CDR1 and CDR2 from the germline V gene are GTSNPN and SVGIG (reference sequence). This CDR3 region has 13 residues. This CDR3 reads CAWSETGDSAAFF.

The chain joins TRBV6-6 to TRBJ2-1; the D call of TRBD2 rests on TCRdb alone, since no DNA is present to check it. In germline, CDR1 is MNHNY, CDR2 SVGAGI (reference sequence). This CDR3 comprises 16 residues. The CDR3 reads CASSYSPAGQYNEQFF.

The rearrangement links TRBV5-1 to TRBJ2-1. The length of the CDR3 is 11 residues. Germline assignment: CDR1 SGHRS and CDR2 YFSETQ. CDR3 residues: CASRVGNEQFF.

This rearrangement joins TRBV15 to TRBJ2-2; as DNA is missing, the TRBD1 call by TCRdb cannot be tested. Germline loops: CDR1 LNHNV, CDR2 YYDKDF (reference sequence). The CDR3 covers 13 residues. CDR3 sequence: CAILTGGTGELFF. Variable domain in full (rest from reference TRBV15 and TRBJ2-2): DAMVIQNPRYQVTQFGKPVTLSCSQTLNHNVMYWYQQKSSQAPKLLFHYYDKDFNNEADTPDNFQSRRPNTSFCFLDIRSPGLGDTAMYLCAILTGGTGELFFGEGSRLTVL.

V and J are TRBV7-9 and TRBJ1-1; TCRdb's D call, TRBD1, is unchecked because there is no DNA. In germline, CDR1 is SEHNR, CDR2 FQNEAQ (reference sequence). The CDR3 totals 13 residues. CDR3 region: CASSPTGSTEAFF. Full variable domain (outside the CDR3, taken from reference TRBV7-9 and TRBJ1-1): DTGVSQNPRHKITKRGQNVTFRCDPISEHNRLYWYRQTLGQGPEFLTYFQNEAQLEKSRLLSDRFSAERPKGSFSTLEIQRTEQGDSAMYLCASSPTGSTEAFFGQGTRLTVV.

V and J are TRBV4-1 and TRBJ2-2. Germline assignment: CDR1 MGHRA and CDR2 YSYEKL. The CDR3 is made up of 16 amino acids. The CDR3 here is CASRESWVSDTGELFF.

This rearrangement joins TRBV20-1 to TRBJ1-2; checking the TCRdb D call of TRBD1 is not possible without DNA. The CDR3 is 14 amino acids. Germline V CDR1 and CDR2: DFQATT, SNEGSKA (reference sequence). This chain's CDR3 is CSAIHREVNYGYTF.

This chain links TRBV4-1 with TRBJ2-7. This CDR3 spans 13 amino acids. Germline lookup yields CDR1 MGHRA and CDR2 YSYEKL. The CDR3 reads CASSQGTDYEQYF.

The rearrangement links TRBV6-4 to TRBJ2-3; TCRdb selects TRBD1, and the lack of DNA leaves this call unchecked. Germline V gene lookup returns CDR1 MRHNA and CDR2 SNTAGT. This CDR3 spans 14 amino acids. This CDR3 is CAISEGPTTDTQYF.

The V gene is TRBV20-1, the J gene TRBJ1-6; TCRdb reports TRBD1, a call that lacks DNA to check it against. CDR3 size: 13 residues. Germline V lookup: CDR1 DFQATT, CDR2 SNEGSKA (reference sequence). The CDR3 loop is CSANDRENSPLHF.

The chain has TRBV29-1 and TRBJ1-4; TCRdb picks TRBD1, but there is no DNA to check that call. CDR3 size: 13 residues. CDR1 and CDR2 from the germline V gene are SQVTM and ANQGSEA. The CDR3 sequence: CSVGQGTNEKLFF.

This chain uses TRBV20-1 with TRBJ2-7; as DNA is missing, the TRBD2 call by TCRdb cannot be tested. In germline, CDR1 is DFQATT, CDR2 SNEGSKA (reference sequence). The CDR3 length is 16 residues. CDR3 region: CSAEPGLAGEIYEQYF.

The CDR3 is CASSSEGARGYTF. This chain connects TRBV7-3 to TRBJ1-2; TCRdb proposes TRBD1, but this gene call is untestable without DNA. Germline CDR1 and CDR2: SGHTA and FQGTGA. The CDR3 runs 13 residues.

The rearrangement joins TRBV7-6 to TRBJ2-1; TCRdb lists TRBD1, though no DNA is available to test this call. CDR1 and CDR2 from the germline V gene are SGHVS and FNYEAQ. This CDR3 has 14 amino acids. The CDR3 reads CASSFFRDGSEQFF. Looking up the rest from reference TRBV7-6 and TRBJ2-1 gives the full variable domain: GAGVSQSPRYKVTKRGQDVALRCDPISGHVSLYWYRQALGQGPEFLTYFNYEAQQDKSGLPNDRFSAERPEGSISTLTIQRTEQRDSAMYRCASSFFRDGSEQFFGPGTRLTVL.

This chain links TRBV12-3 or TRBV12-4 with TRBJ2-2; the D gene TCRdb calls, TRBD2, cannot be checked with no DNA. The CDR3 covers 15 residues. CDR3 in amino acids: CASSLVGGGTGELFF.

The J gene is TRBJ2-1, the V gene TRBV14; the TCRdb D gene call, TRBD2, has no DNA to confirm it. This CDR3 comprises 15 residues. Per germline, CDR1 SGHDN and CDR2 FVKESK. CDR3 protein: CASSRLAGGLGEQFF.

J is TRBJ1-1 and V is TRBV28; TCRdb returns TRBD1, unconfirmable since there is no DNA. The CDR3 totals 15 residues. The germline V gene encodes CDR1 MDHEN and CDR2 SYDVKM. The CDR3 reads CASSLSRGAYTEAFF.